This TCR beta chain derives from a study of T cell changes during pregnancy in multiple sclerosis. Using immunoSEQ multiplex PCR, the repertoire was profiled, and TCRdb retains in-frame clones only, with some absent. The sample records about 36,000 clones, just over 90% being singletons. This CDR3 is built from 15 residues. The rearrangement links TRBV21-1 to TRBJ1-3; TRBD1 is the table's D call and was not checked against the DNA. TRBV21-1 is described as a pseudogene. This specimen was CD4+ T cells from peripheral blood mononuclear cells, taken in the first trimester of pregnancy. The source of this sequence is a female donor with multiple sclerosis, enrolled in a pregnancy study. DNA for the CDR3: TGTGCCAGCAGCATACGGGACAGCTCTGGAAACACCATATATTTT. This sequence encodes CASSIRDSSGNTIYF.